Listed below are T cell receptor beta chains from one sample, sequenced in a study of cytomegalovirus exposure and HLA in healthy donors. Sequencing used immunoSEQ multiplex PCR; TCRdb keeps in-frame clones, though not all of them. The sample comprises about 120,000 clones, over 75% of which are singletons, and about 2% rests with the top ten. Sequences were obtained from PBMCs. The origin of the receptors is a woman younger than 45 in good health and CMV-seronegative. Both conserved end residues are part of each CDR3. The D gene is left open where the match is weak. Clone size, where shown, is once, few, many, or a class for clones that have expanded.

V gene: TRBV6-6
CDR3 length: 16
D gene: TRBD2
J gene: TRBJ2-2
clone size: NA
CDR3 DNA: TGTGCCAGCAGAGAGAGCGGGGGTAGTAAAACCGGGGAGCTGTTTTTT
CDR3 protein: CASRESGGSKTGELFF

V gene: TRBV11-3
CDR3 length: 15
D gene: TRBD1
J gene: TRBJ1-4
clone size: NA
CDR3 DNA: TGTGCCAGCAGCTCTTCGGGACAGCGTAATGAAAAACTGTTTTTT
CDR3 protein: CASSSSGQRNEKLFF

V gene: TRBV7-8
CDR3 length: 14
D gene: NA
J gene: TRBJ1-3
clone size: NA
CDR3 DNA: TGTGCCAGCAGCTTAGGTATATCCGGAAACACCATATATTTT
CDR3 protein: CASSLGISGNTIYF

V gene: TRBV7-9
CDR3 length: 14
D gene: TRBD1
J gene: TRBJ1-4
clone size: NA
CDR3 DNA: TGTGCCAGCAGCGGACAGGGGGTAGGCGAAAAACTGTTTTTT
CDR3 protein: CASSGQGVGEKLFF

V gene: TRBV7-6
CDR3 length: 15
D gene: NA
J gene: TRBJ2-7
clone size: once
CDR3 DNA: TGTGCCAGCAGCTTAGGGGGGACACCTTGGGACGAGCAGTACTTC
CDR3 protein: CASSLGGTPWDEQYF

V gene: TRBV9
CDR3 length: 14
D gene: NA
J gene: TRBJ2-7
clone size: NA
CDR3 DNA: TGTGCCAGCAGCGTATCAGGGATGGGCTACGAGCAGTACTTC
CDR3 protein: CASSVSGMGYEQYF

V gene: TRBV19
CDR3 length: 15
D gene: NA
J gene: TRBJ1-2
clone size: few
CDR3 DNA: TGTGCCAGTAGTATAGTACCAGTCACTAACTATGGCTACACCTTC
CDR3 protein: CASSIVPVTNYGYTF

V gene: TRBV5-4
CDR3 length: 15
D gene: TRBD2
J gene: TRBJ2-1
clone size: NA
CDR3 DNA: TGTGCCAGCAGCTTGGTCGGCGGGGGATACAATGAGCAGTTCTTC
CDR3 protein: CASSLVGGGYNEQFF

V gene: TRBV12-1
CDR3 length: 16
D gene: NA
J gene: TRBJ1-2
clone size: NA
CDR3 DNA: TGTGCCAGCAGCCTATCGATCTCACGGGGACAGGGACGCTACACCTTC
CDR3 protein: CASSLSISRGQGRYTF

V gene: TRBV7-6
CDR3 length: 18
D gene: TRBD1
J gene: TRBJ1-2
clone size: NA
CDR3 DNA: TGTGCCAGCAGCTTAGCGCGGGACAGAAGTAACGGAGGCTATGGCTACACCTTC
CDR3 protein: CASSLARDRSNGGYGYTF

V gene: TRBV19
CDR3 length: 14
D gene: TRBD2
J gene: TRBJ2-7
clone size: NA
CDR3 DNA: TGTGCCAGTAGTATTCTAGCGGCGAGCTACGAGCAGTACTTC
CDR3 protein: CASSILAASYEQYF

V gene: TRBV5-6
CDR3 length: 19
D gene: NA
J gene: TRBJ2-7
clone size: NA
CDR3 DNA: TGTGCCAGCAGCTCCCCATCCATGGACCTACGAGGGGGTTCCTACGAGCAGTACTTC
CDR3 protein: CASSSPSMDLRGGSYEQYF

V gene: TRBV19
CDR3 length: 16
D gene: NA
J gene: TRBJ1-1
clone size: NA
CDR3 DNA: TGTGCCAGTAGTATCCCCTTGACAAGCATGAACACTGAAGCTTTCTTT
CDR3 protein: CASSIPLTSMNTEAFF

V gene: TRBV5-6
CDR3 length: 14
D gene: NA
J gene: TRBJ1-4
clone size: NA
CDR3 DNA: TGTGCCAGCAGCTTGGGGCCGACGGGGGAAAAACTGTTTTTT
CDR3 protein: CASSLGPTGEKLFF

V gene: TRBV5-1
CDR3 length: 13
D gene: NA
J gene: TRBJ2-7
clone size: NA
CDR3 DNA: TGCGCCAGCAGGTTTGAGTCTGGCTACGAGCAGTACTTC
CDR3 protein: CASRFESGYEQYF

V gene: TRBV21-1
CDR3 length: 16
D gene: NA
J gene: TRBJ2-7
clone size: NA
CDR3 DNA: TGTGCCAGCAGCAGACGACAGGGTCCTTCCTCCTACGAGCAGTACTTC
CDR3 protein: CASSRRQGPSSYEQYF

V gene: TRBV2
CDR3 length: 15
D gene: NA
J gene: TRBJ1-5
clone size: NA
CDR3 DNA: TGTGCCAGCAGTGGTTTAGTGGGGGGAGGCCAGCCCCAGCATTTT
CDR3 protein: CASSGLVGGGQPQHF

V gene: TRBV30
CDR3 length: 13
D gene: TRBD1
J gene: TRBJ1-5
clone size: once
CDR3 DNA: TGTGCCTGGGGACAGGGGATCAATCAGCCCCAGCATTTT
CDR3 protein: CAWGQGINQPQHF

V gene: TRBV18
CDR3 length: 13
D gene: NA
J gene: TRBJ1-4
clone size: few
CDR3 DNA: TGTGCCAGCTCCGTGAGGCAGAATGAAAAACTGTTTTTT
CDR3 protein: CASSVRQNEKLFF

V gene: TRBV11-2
CDR3 length: 10
D gene: NA
J gene: TRBJ2-5
clone size: NA
CDR3 DNA: TGTGCCATCGGTGAAGAGACCCAGTACTTC
CDR3 protein: CAIGEETQYF

V gene: TRBV19
CDR3 length: 14
D gene: NA
J gene: TRBJ1-2
clone size: NA
CDR3 DNA: TGTGCCAGTAGTATTCTAGGGAGTTCAGGCGGCTACACCTTC
CDR3 protein: CASSILGSSGGYTF

V gene: TRBV7-2
CDR3 length: 15
D gene: NA
J gene: TRBJ1-1
clone size: NA
CDR3 DNA: TGTGCCAGCAGCCGCTACAGGGCCGCGAACACTGAAGCTTTCTTT
CDR3 protein: CASSRYRAANTEAFF

V gene: TRBV6-6
CDR3 length: 14
D gene: NA
J gene: TRBJ2-7
clone size: once
CDR3 DNA: TGTGCCAGCAGCAATGGGGGGGGCGCCTACGAGCAGTACTTC
CDR3 protein: CASSNGGGAYEQYF

V gene: TRBV4-1
CDR3 length: 20
D gene: TRBD2
J gene: TRBJ2-1
clone size: once
CDR3 DNA: TGCGCCAGCAGCCTTTTTGAGGGAACTAGCGCCTTTGACTCCTACAATGAGCAGTTCTTC
CDR3 protein: CASSLFEGTSAFDSYNEQFF

V gene: TRBV7-2
CDR3 length: 18
D gene: TRBD1
J gene: TRBJ1-1
clone size: NA
CDR3 DNA: TGTGCCAGCAGCTTAGTGCGTTCCGGGACAGGGGCGAACACTGAAGCTTTCTTT
CDR3 protein: CASSLVRSGTGANTEAFF

V gene: TRBV7-2
CDR3 length: 15
D gene: TRBD1
J gene: TRBJ1-5
clone size: NA
CDR3 DNA: TGTGCCAGCAGCGGCGGACAGGCGAGCAATCAGCCCCAGCATTTT
CDR3 protein: CASSGGQASNQPQHF

V gene: TRBV7-2
CDR3 length: 17
D gene: NA
J gene: TRBJ1-1
clone size: NA
CDR3 DNA: TGTGCCAGCAGCTTAGGATATCGGGGATCGGGTAACACTGAAGCTTTCTTT
CDR3 protein: CASSLGYRGSGNTEAFF

V gene: TRBV5-1
CDR3 length: 16
D gene: NA
J gene: TRBJ2-1
clone size: NA
CDR3 DNA: TGCGCCAGCCATGGGCGTAGGGCGGGGTCCTACAATGAGCAGTTCTTC
CDR3 protein: CASHGRRAGSYNEQFF

V gene: TRBV4-3
CDR3 length: 19
D gene: TRBD2
J gene: TRBJ2-7
clone size: NA
CDR3 DNA: TGCGCCAGCAGCCAAGATGTCCTAGCGGGGGGCCGCAGCTCCTACGAGCAGTACTTC
CDR3 protein: CASSQDVLAGGRSSYEQYF

V gene: TRBV11-2
CDR3 length: 17
D gene: NA
J gene: TRBJ1-6
clone size: NA
CDR3 DNA: TGTGCCAGCAGCGTAACAGGGACCAGCTCCTATAATTCACCCCTCCACTTT
CDR3 protein: CASSVTGTSSYNSPLHF

V gene: TRBV5-6
CDR3 length: 13
D gene: NA
J gene: TRBJ1-1
clone size: NA
CDR3 DNA: TGTGCCAGCAGCTTGGGACAGGTTACTGAAGCTTTCTTT
CDR3 protein: CASSLGQVTEAFF

V gene: TRBV7-2
CDR3 length: 17
D gene: TRBD2
J gene: TRBJ2-3
clone size: NA
CDR3 DNA: TGTGCCAGCAGAGCCCCAGCTAGCGGGGGGAGCACAGATACGCAGTATTTT
CDR3 protein: CASRAPASGGSTDTQYF

V gene: TRBV7-2
CDR3 length: 16
D gene: NA
J gene: TRBJ2-5
clone size: NA
CDR3 DNA: TGTGCCAGCAGCTTAGTGGTTACTGCCGAGCAAGAGACCCAGTACTTC
CDR3 protein: CASSLVVTAEQETQYF

V gene: TRBV30
CDR3 length: 17
D gene: TRBD1
J gene: TRBJ2-7
clone size: NA
CDR3 DNA: TGTGCCTGGTGCGGACAGGGGAAGGGGTTTGTTGACTACGAGCAGTACTTC
CDR3 protein: CAWCGQGKGFVDYEQYF

V gene: TRBV7-6
CDR3 length: 14
D gene: NA
J gene: TRBJ2-5
clone size: NA
CDR3 DNA: TGTGCCAGCAGGAGGCGGGGCTCCCAAGAGACCCAGTACTTC
CDR3 protein: CASRRRGSQETQYF

V gene: TRBV29-1
CDR3 length: 13
D gene: TRBD2
J gene: TRBJ2-3
clone size: NA
CDR3 DNA: TGCAGCGTTGTCGGGCTAGCGGCAGATACGCAGTATTTT
CDR3 protein: CSVVGLAADTQYF

V gene: TRBV7-8
CDR3 length: 14
D gene: NA
J gene: TRBJ2-5
clone size: NA
CDR3 DNA: TGTGCCAGCAGCTTAAGGGTCAGGGAAGAGACCCAGTACTTC
CDR3 protein: CASSLRVREETQYF

V gene: TRBV15
CDR3 length: 17
D gene: NA
J gene: TRBJ1-6
clone size: NA
CDR3 DNA: TGTGCCACCAGCAGAGATCCGTCCGGGACAATTAATTCACCCCTCCACTTT
CDR3 protein: CATSRDPSGTINSPLHF

V gene: TRBV29-1
CDR3 length: 12
D gene: NA
J gene: TRBJ2-7
clone size: NA
CDR3 DNA: TGCAGCGTTAGTCAGGGTTTATACGAGCAGTACTTC
CDR3 protein: CSVSQGLYEQYF

V gene: TRBV30
CDR3 length: 10
D gene: NA
J gene: TRBJ2-5
clone size: few
CDR3 DNA: TGTGCCTGGAGCCGGGAGACCCAGTACTTC
CDR3 protein: CAWSRETQYF

V gene: TRBV4-1
CDR3 length: 16
D gene: TRBD1
J gene: TRBJ2-1
clone size: NA
CDR3 DNA: TGCGCCAGCAGCCAAAGTCCGGGGACAGATTACAATGAGCAGTTCTTC
CDR3 protein: CASSQSPGTDYNEQFF

V gene: TRBV19
CDR3 length: 17
D gene: NA
J gene: TRBJ1-4
clone size: NA
CDR3 DNA: TGTGCCAGTACCCCGGACACCCTAATTAAGACTAATGAAAAACTGTTTTTT
CDR3 protein: CASTPDTLIKTNEKLFF

V gene: TRBV19
CDR3 length: 8
D gene: NA
J gene: TRBJ1-1
clone size: NA
CDR3 DNA: TGTGCCCCGCAGGAAGCTTTCTTT
CDR3 protein: CAPQEAFF

V gene: TRBV7-2
CDR3 length: 15
D gene: NA
J gene: TRBJ1-1
clone size: NA
CDR3 DNA: TGTGCCAGCAGGAGGGGGGGCGTAGTGAACACTGAAGCTTTCTTT
CDR3 protein: CASRRGGVVNTEAFF

V gene: TRBV18
CDR3 length: 10
D gene: NA
J gene: TRBJ2-7
clone size: NA
CDR3 DNA: TGTGCCAGCTCACCGCCCGGAGGATACTTC
CDR3 protein: CASSPPGGYF

V gene: TRBV28
CDR3 length: 12
D gene: NA
J gene: TRBJ1-2
clone size: NA
CDR3 DNA: TGTGCCAGCATGGCAGGGTTCTATGGCTACACCTTC
CDR3 protein: CASMAGFYGYTF

V gene: TRBV19
CDR3 length: 15
D gene: TRBD1
J gene: TRBJ1-6
clone size: NA
CDR3 DNA: TGTGCCAGTAGTATCGGGACAGGGGCTGGGTCACCCCTCCACTTT
CDR3 protein: CASSIGTGAGSPLHF

V gene: TRBV9
CDR3 length: 14
D gene: TRBD1
J gene: TRBJ2-1
clone size: NA
CDR3 DNA: TGTGCCAGCAGCGTAGGGGGCAGGGGGAATGAGCAGTTCTTC
CDR3 protein: CASSVGGRGNEQFF

V gene: TRBV7-2
CDR3 length: 12
D gene: NA
J gene: TRBJ2-7
clone size: few
CDR3 DNA: TGTGCCAGCAGCTGGTCAGGGTACGAGCAGTACTTC
CDR3 protein: CASSWSGYEQYF

V gene: TRBV6-1
CDR3 length: 16
D gene: TRBD1
J gene: TRBJ1-4
clone size: once
CDR3 DNA: TGTGCCAGCAGTGAGACCCGACAGGGAAGAGGTGAAAAACTGTTTTTT
CDR3 protein: CASSETRQGRGEKLFF

V gene: TRBV9
CDR3 length: 15
D gene: NA
J gene: TRBJ2-1
clone size: once
CDR3 DNA: TGTGCCAGCAGCGTAGTTGGCGGGCCCTACAATGAGCAGTTCTTC
CDR3 protein: CASSVVGGPYNEQFF

V gene: TRBV6-5
CDR3 length: 13
D gene: NA
J gene: TRBJ1-1
clone size: NA
CDR3 DNA: TGTGCCAGCAGTTACTCCCGGAACACTGAAGCTTTCTTT
CDR3 protein: CASSYSRNTEAFF

V gene: TRBV4-3
CDR3 length: 16
D gene: NA
J gene: TRBJ2-7
clone size: many
CDR3 DNA: TGCGCCAGCAGCCACTCACGGGGCGGGGTTACCTACGAGCAGTACTTC
CDR3 protein: CASSHSRGGVTYEQYF

V gene: TRBV27
CDR3 length: 16
D gene: NA
J gene: TRBJ1-6
clone size: medium-sized
CDR3 DNA: TGTGCCAGCAGGAGTTTAGGGGCGTCCTATAATTCACCCCTCCACTTT
CDR3 protein: CASRSLGASYNSPLHF

V gene: TRBV5-1
CDR3 length: 18
D gene: TRBD2
J gene: TRBJ2-3
clone size: NA
CDR3 DNA: TGCGCCAGCAGCTTGGCCACGACTAGCGGGGGAATGGTAGATACGCAGTATTTT
CDR3 protein: CASSLATTSGGMVDTQYF

V gene: TRBV5-1
CDR3 length: 14
D gene: NA
J gene: TRBJ1-2
clone size: NA
CDR3 DNA: TGCGCCAGCAGCCTGAGTGACTCCGGGTATGGCTACACCTTC
CDR3 protein: CASSLSDSGYGYTF